This T cell receptor beta chain is drawn from a study of radiotherapy plus CTLA-4 blockade in lung cancer. Study in general: Objective responses occurred in around 18% of patients; 25% to 40% had disease control. Findings and limits, study-wide: Early blood T cell clone dynamics reportedly forecast response best, with interferon-beta.

Germline V CDR1 and CDR2: MNHEY, SMNVEV (reference sequence). This CDR3 has 16 amino acids. V was shortened by 5 bases and J by 1 base, with 14 bases between the two germline ends. This clone showed up just once. As yet, its antigen is unknown. Assay used: immunoSEQ multiplex PCR; TCRdb lists only in-frame clones, some missing. The table records over 14,000 clones, 87% of them present only once. Here the sequenced sample was peripheral blood, taken from a patient treated with radiotherapy plus ipilimumab. The chain employs TRBV27 and TRBJ2-2; weak D call: TRBD2 (6 bases). This clonotype was sampled from a human donor with non-small cell lung cancer that progressed on radiotherapy plus ipilimumab. Some clones in this sample may be carry-over from other donors' samples. CDR3 bases: TGTGCCAGCAGTCCCCAGCGGAGGGGGAACACCGGGGAGCTGTTTTTT. Its protein product is CASSPQRRGNTGELFF.